A selection of T cell receptor beta chains follows, all from one sample in a study of blood T cell repertoires in COVID-19. The protocol was immunoSEQ multiplex PCR, while the TCRdb copy is restricted to in-frame clones and leaves out a portion. The sample lists fewer than 200,000 clones, 75% to 90% occurring once. Source material: PBMCs or T cells enriched from blood (not recorded which). The receptors originated from a woman between 50 and 59 years old who had recovered from COVID-19. Both conserved end residues are part of each CDR3. Fields, in order: V gene, J gene, D gene, clone size, CDR3 DNA, CDR3 protein. The D gene is left open where the match is weak. Only some rows state a clone size, as once, few, many or a class for expanded clones.

V gene: TRBV2; J gene: TRBJ2-3; D gene: -; clone size: -; CDR3 DNA: TGTGCCGCCCAGCCCAGGGACACAGATACGCAGTATTTT; CDR3 protein: CAAQPRDTDTQYF
V gene: TRBV5-1; J gene: TRBJ2-1; D gene: TRBD2; clone size: -; CDR3 DNA: TGCGCCAGCAGCTCGACTAGCGGGTCCAATGAGCAGTTCTTC; CDR3 protein: CASSSTSGSNEQFF
V gene: TRBV7-8; J gene: TRBJ1-2; D gene: -; clone size: -; CDR3 DNA: TGTGCCAGCAGCTTAGCGCCAGGAGGGATCTATGGCTACACCTTC; CDR3 protein: CASSLAPGGIYGYTF
V gene: TRBV5-1; J gene: TRBJ2-1; D gene: -; clone size: -; CDR3 DNA: TGCGCCAGCAGCTTGGTGTCAGAGCGTTACAATGAGCAGTTCTTC; CDR3 protein: CASSLVSERYNEQFF
V gene: TRBV19; J gene: TRBJ1-5; D gene: TRBD1; clone size: -; CDR3 DNA: TGTGCCAGTAGTATTAGGGGGACAGGGGGCCCCTTAAGCAATCAGCCCCAGCATTTT; CDR3 protein: CASSIRGTGGPLSNQPQHF
V gene: TRBV27; J gene: TRBJ2-1; D gene: -; clone size: -; CDR3 DNA: TGTGCCAGCAGTTTCGGACTGGGGTCGAGCAATGAGCAGTTCTTC; CDR3 protein: CASSFGLGSSNEQFF
V gene: TRBV6-5; J gene: TRBJ1-1; D gene: TRBD1; clone size: -; CDR3 DNA: TGTGCCAGCAAAAAATCAGGGGGTAGCACTGAAGCTTTCTTT; CDR3 protein: CASKKSGGSTEAFF
V gene: TRBV5-1; J gene: TRBJ1-2; D gene: -; clone size: -; CDR3 DNA: TGCGCCAGCAGCTTGGGGCAGGGAAACCCCTATGGCTACACCTTC; CDR3 protein: CASSLGQGNPYGYTF
V gene: TRBV13; J gene: TRBJ1-1; D gene: -; clone size: -; CDR3 DNA: TGTGCCAGCAGCTTAAGCGGTGAAGCTTTCTTT; CDR3 protein: CASSLSGEAFF
V gene: TRBV30; J gene: TRBJ1-1; D gene: -; clone size: -; CDR3 DNA: TGTGCCTGGAGTGTACAGGAGGGCGGCTACACTGAAGCTTTCTTT; CDR3 protein: CAWSVQEGGYTEAFF
V gene: TRBV28; J gene: TRBJ1-5; D gene: TRBD1; clone size: -; CDR3 DNA: TGTGCCAGCAGTTTGGGGACAGTGAATCAGCCCCAGCATTTT; CDR3 protein: CASSLGTVNQPQHF
V gene: TRBV7-8; J gene: TRBJ1-3; D gene: -; clone size: few; CDR3 DNA: TGTGCCAGCAGCCCCGCAGGGTACTCTGGAAACACCATATATTTT; CDR3 protein: CASSPAGYSGNTIYF
V gene: TRBV5-8; J gene: TRBJ2-2; D gene: TRBD2; clone size: few; CDR3 DNA: TGTGCCAGCAGCTTGGCCCTAGCGGGAAACACCGGGGAGCTGTTTTTT; CDR3 protein: CASSLALAGNTGELFF
V gene: TRBV7-8; J gene: TRBJ1-1; D gene: -; clone size: -; CDR3 DNA: TGTGCCAGCAGCTGGGAGGTTGCGACTGAAGCTTTCTTT; CDR3 protein: CASSWEVATEAFF
V gene: TRBV29-1; J gene: TRBJ1-1; D gene: -; clone size: -; CDR3 DNA: TGCAGCGTTTCCGACCATAGGGAGGCTTTCTTT; CDR3 protein: CSVSDHREAFF
V gene: TRBV13; J gene: TRBJ2-3; D gene: -; clone size: -; CDR3 DNA: TGTGCCAGCAGCCGGTCATCCCGGGGGAGCACAGATACGCAGTATTTT; CDR3 protein: CASSRSSRGSTDTQYF
V gene: TRBV19; J gene: TRBJ1-5; D gene: -; clone size: -; CDR3 DNA: TGTGCCAGTAGTATAGCGGGGGGGTCCTATCAGCCCCAGCATTTT; CDR3 protein: CASSIAGGSYQPQHF
V gene: TRBV7-9; J gene: TRBJ2-3; D gene: TRBD1; clone size: -; CDR3 DNA: TGTGCCAGCAGTCTAAGGACAGGGGGCACAGATACGCAGTATTTT; CDR3 protein: CASSLRTGGTDTQYF
V gene: TRBV21-1; J gene: TRBJ1-4; D gene: -; clone size: -; CDR3 DNA: TGTGCCAGCAGCAAACTTCCCGACAGGGGTGGGAGGGAAAAACTGTTTTTT; CDR3 protein: CASSKLPDRGGREKLFF
V gene: TRBV5-1; J gene: TRBJ1-6; D gene: TRBD1; clone size: -; CDR3 DNA: TGCGCCAGCAGCCCAGGAGTACGACAGGGTTGGAATTCACCCCTCCACTTT; CDR3 protein: CASSPGVRQGWNSPLHF
V gene: TRBV2; J gene: TRBJ1-6; D gene: -; clone size: -; CDR3 DNA: TGTGCCGGGAGGCCACAGTTCTCCTATAATTCACCCCTCCACTTT; CDR3 protein: CAGRPQFSYNSPLHF
V gene: TRBV3-1/TRBV3-2; J gene: TRBJ1-3; D gene: -; clone size: -; CDR3 DNA: TGTGCCAGCAGCCAAGGAGAGGGAAACACCATATATTTT; CDR3 protein: CASSQGEGNTIYF
V gene: TRBV5-4; J gene: TRBJ2-6; D gene: -; clone size: once; CDR3 DNA: TGTGCCAGCAGCTCCCACCTTACAAGCTCTGGGGCCAACGTCCTGACTTTC; CDR3 protein: CASSSHLTSSGANVLTF
V gene: TRBV29-1; J gene: TRBJ2-6; D gene: -; clone size: -; CDR3 DNA: TGCAGCGTTGAAGCAGAGGCTGGGGCCAACGTCCTGACTTTC; CDR3 protein: CSVEAEAGANVLTF
V gene: TRBV7-8; J gene: TRBJ2-5; D gene: -; clone size: once; CDR3 DNA: TGTGCCAGCAGCGGACCAGGGTTAGGGACCCAGTACTTC; CDR3 protein: CASSGPGLGTQYF
V gene: TRBV27; J gene: TRBJ1-2; D gene: -; clone size: -; CDR3 DNA: TGTGCCAGCAGCCCGCGTTTGAGTCGTTTTGGCTACACCTTC; CDR3 protein: CASSPRLSRFGYTF
V gene: TRBV6-4; J gene: TRBJ2-1; D gene: TRBD2; clone size: -; CDR3 DNA: TGTGCCAGCAGTGACTCGCAACGGGGGGGTGAGCAGTTCTTC; CDR3 protein: CASSDSQRGGEQFF
V gene: TRBV4-1; J gene: TRBJ1-1; D gene: -; clone size: -; CDR3 DNA: TGCGCCAGCAGGAATTCAGGGTTCGGAGACACTGAAGCTTTCTTT; CDR3 protein: CASRNSGFGDTEAFF
V gene: TRBV15; J gene: TRBJ1-1; D gene: TRBD1; clone size: -; CDR3 DNA: TGTGCCACCAGACCCGACTTCGGGACAGGGTTGCGGGCTGAAGCTTTCTTT; CDR3 protein: CATRPDFGTGLRAEAFF
V gene: TRBV15; J gene: TRBJ2-3; D gene: TRBD2; clone size: -; CDR3 DNA: TGTGCCACCAGCGCCGGGACTAGCGGTAGCACAGATACGCAGTATTTT; CDR3 protein: CATSAGTSGSTDTQYF
V gene: TRBV29-1; J gene: TRBJ1-2; D gene: TRBD1; clone size: -; CDR3 DNA: TGCAGCGTTGATACAACCCGGACAGGGAAGTCTAACTATGGCTACACCTTC; CDR3 protein: CSVDTTRTGKSNYGYTF
V gene: TRBV28; J gene: TRBJ1-1; D gene: -; clone size: -; CDR3 DNA: TGTGCCAGCATCGCCAGGGAGAACACTGAAGCTTTCTTT; CDR3 protein: CASIARENTEAFF
V gene: TRBV6-5; J gene: TRBJ1-2; D gene: TRBD1; clone size: -; CDR3 DNA: TGTGCCAGCAGGAGGGACAGGGCCTATGGCTACACCTTC; CDR3 protein: CASRRDRAYGYTF
V gene: TRBV9; J gene: TRBJ2-5; D gene: TRBD2; clone size: -; CDR3 DNA: TGTGCCAGCAGCGTTGGACTAGCGGGAGAGGGAGAGACCCAGTACTTC; CDR3 protein: CASSVGLAGEGETQYF
V gene: TRBV4-1; J gene: TRBJ2-2; D gene: TRBD2; clone size: -; CDR3 DNA: TGCGCCAGCAGCCAAGTGCGCGGGAGGGAGTCCGGGGAGCTGTTTTTT; CDR3 protein: CASSQVRGRESGELFF
V gene: TRBV6-5; J gene: TRBJ2-2; D gene: -; clone size: -; CDR3 DNA: TGTGCCAGCTCAGGACGGGGGGCGGGTTCCGGGGAGCTGTTTTTT; CDR3 protein: CASSGRGAGSGELFF
V gene: TRBV19; J gene: TRBJ2-2; D gene: -; clone size: -; CDR3 DNA: TGTGCCAGTAGTATAAACGGGAACACCGGGGAGCTGTTTTTT; CDR3 protein: CASSINGNTGELFF
V gene: TRBV5-1; J gene: TRBJ1-2; D gene: TRBD1; clone size: -; CDR3 DNA: TGCGCCAGCAGCTTGGAAAGCAGTTCGGGACAGGGGGCGCGGGGCTACACCTTC; CDR3 protein: CASSLESSSGQGARGYTF